This passage covers 5 T cell receptor beta chains from one sample sequenced in a study of human T cells and chemical hapten exposure. TCRdb ran MiXCR on the RACE reads and lists one entry per CDR3 protein. This table holds approximately 260,000 distinct CDR3 sequences, over 8% found once. The time point was: pre-sensitization, week 0. Treatment here: therapeutic diphenylcyclopropenone sensitization with weekly scalp DPC. Sequenced material: whole blood, taken in connection with sensitization to the hapten diphenylcyclopropenone (DPC). The source of these receptors is a woman between 40 and 55 years old with alopecia areata. Some clones in this sample may be carry-over from other donors' samples.

This clonotype was counted ten times or more. The chain recombines TRBV29-1 with TRBJ1-1, with TRBD1 as a possible D gene (6 bases). Trimming removed 6 bases at V and 6 bases at J, with 17 bases between. The CDR3 length is 13 residues. Germline CDR1 SQVTM, CDR2 ANQGSEA. In DNA, the CDR3 is TGCAGCGTCGATGACAGGACCCCCCCTGAAGCTTTCTTT. Its protein product is CSVDDRTPPEAFF.

This clonotype was detected only a few times. The gene calls are TRBV29-1 and TRBJ2-5; D call uncertain. There are 13 residues in the CDR3. V lost 4 bases and J lost 1, with 10 bases in between. The V gene's germline CDR1 is SQVTM and CDR2 ANQGSEA. The CDR3 region is CSVALRSQETQYF. In nucleotides, the CDR3 is TGCAGCGTTGCGTTAAGGTCCCAAGAGACCCAGTACTTC.

This clonotype was picked up a small number of times. V gene TRBV5-1 combines with J gene TRBJ2-3; D might be TRBD2 (6 bases). V was shortened by 7 bases and J by 0 bases, with 12 bases between the two germline ends. CDR3 length: 14 residues. Germline V CDR1 and CDR2: SGHRS, YFSETQ. CDR3 in amino acids: CASGGAGSTDTQYF. CDR3 DNA sequence: TGCGCCAGCGGGGGAGCGGGTAGCACAGATACGCAGTATTTT. Full variable domain (rest looked up from reference TRBV5-1 and TRBJ2-3): KAGVTQTPRYLIKTRGQQVTLSCSPISGHRSVSWYQQTPGQGLQFLFEYFSETQRNKGNFPGRFSGRQFSNSRSEMNVSTLELGDSALYLCASGGAGSTDTQYFGPGTRLTVL.

Regarding this clonotype: Being one base from a much bigger clone, this may be a read error. This sequence joins TRBV7-9 and TRBJ2-2; weak D call: TRBD2 (5 bases). This CDR3 contains 15 residues. Germline lookup yields CDR1 SEHNR and CDR2 FQNEAQ (reference sequence). The CDR3 region is CASSLAGHYTGELSF. CDR3 sequence (DNA): TGTGCCAGCAGCTTAGCGGGCCACTACACCGGGGAGCTGTCTTTT.

This chain connects TRBV20-1 to TRBJ2-1; TRBD2 might be the D (6 bases). Germline V gives CDR1 DFQATT, CDR2 SNEGSKA (reference sequence). This CDR3 is 12 amino acids long. The V gene lost 2 bases and the J gene lost 7 bases, with 9 bases spanning the gap. Written as DNA, the CDR3 is TGCAGTGCTAGAATCGGGGGAAATGAGCAGTTCTTC. This translates into CSARIGGNEQFF.